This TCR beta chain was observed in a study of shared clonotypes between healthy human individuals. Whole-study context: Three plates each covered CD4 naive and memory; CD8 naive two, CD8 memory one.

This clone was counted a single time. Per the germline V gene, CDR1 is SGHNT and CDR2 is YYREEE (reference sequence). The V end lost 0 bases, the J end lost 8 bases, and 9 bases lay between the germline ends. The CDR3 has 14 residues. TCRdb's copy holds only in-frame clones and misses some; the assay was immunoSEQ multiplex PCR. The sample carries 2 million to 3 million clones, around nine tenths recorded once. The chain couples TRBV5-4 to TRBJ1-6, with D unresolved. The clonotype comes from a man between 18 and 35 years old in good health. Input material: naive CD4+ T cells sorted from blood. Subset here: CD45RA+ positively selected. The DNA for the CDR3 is TGTGCCAGCAGCTTGGCAAGCTCGGATTCACCCCTCCACTTT. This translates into CASSLASSDSPLHF.